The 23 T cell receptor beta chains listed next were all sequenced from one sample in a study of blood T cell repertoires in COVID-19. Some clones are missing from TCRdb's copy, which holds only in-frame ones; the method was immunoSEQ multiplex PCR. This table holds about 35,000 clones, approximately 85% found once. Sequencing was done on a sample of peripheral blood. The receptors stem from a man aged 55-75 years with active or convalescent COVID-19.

CDR3 coding DNA: TGTGCCAGCAGCCTGGACAGGGACGCGTCTGGCTACACCTTC. Translated, it gives CASSLDRDASGYTF. The chain joins TRBV5-6 to TRBJ1-2; 8 bases line up with TRBD1. After removal of 4 bases from V and 7 bases from J, the junction contained 9 bases not matched to a gene. There are 14 residues in the CDR3. In germline, CDR1 is SGHDT, CDR2 YYEEEE.

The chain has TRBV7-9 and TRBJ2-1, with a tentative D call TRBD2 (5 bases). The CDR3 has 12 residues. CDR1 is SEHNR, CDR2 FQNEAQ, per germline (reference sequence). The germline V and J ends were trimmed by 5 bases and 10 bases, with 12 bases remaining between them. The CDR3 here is CASSIHTGEQFF. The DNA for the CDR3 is TGTGCCAGCAGCATCCATACGGGAGAGCAGTTCTTC.

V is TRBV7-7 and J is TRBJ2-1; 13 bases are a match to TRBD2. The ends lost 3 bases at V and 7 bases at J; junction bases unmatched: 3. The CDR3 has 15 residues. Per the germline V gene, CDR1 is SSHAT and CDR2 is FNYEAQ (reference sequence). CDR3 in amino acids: CASSFGLAGDNEQFF. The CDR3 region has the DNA TGTGCCAGCAGCTTTGGACTAGCGGGAGATAATGAGCAGTTCTTC.

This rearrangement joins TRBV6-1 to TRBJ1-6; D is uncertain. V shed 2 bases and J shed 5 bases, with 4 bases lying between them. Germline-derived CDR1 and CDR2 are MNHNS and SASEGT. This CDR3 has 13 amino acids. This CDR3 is CASSERDNSPLHF. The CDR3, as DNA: TGTGCCAGCAGTGAACGGGATAATTCACCCCTCCACTTT.

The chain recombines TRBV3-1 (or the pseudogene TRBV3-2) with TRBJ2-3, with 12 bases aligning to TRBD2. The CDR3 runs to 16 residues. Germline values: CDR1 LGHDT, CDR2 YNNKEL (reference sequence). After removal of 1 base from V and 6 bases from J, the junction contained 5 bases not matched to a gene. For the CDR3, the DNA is TGTGCCAGCAGCCAAGTTACTAGCGGGAGGTATGATACGCAGTATTTT. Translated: CASSQVTSGRYDTQYF.

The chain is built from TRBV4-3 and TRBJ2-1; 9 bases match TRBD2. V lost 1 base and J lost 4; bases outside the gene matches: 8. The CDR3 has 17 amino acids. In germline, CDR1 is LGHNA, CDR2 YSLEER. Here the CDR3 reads CASSQGSTSGHYNEQFF. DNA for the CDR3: TGCGCCAGCAGCCAAGGATCGACTAGCGGCCATTACAATGAGCAGTTCTTC.

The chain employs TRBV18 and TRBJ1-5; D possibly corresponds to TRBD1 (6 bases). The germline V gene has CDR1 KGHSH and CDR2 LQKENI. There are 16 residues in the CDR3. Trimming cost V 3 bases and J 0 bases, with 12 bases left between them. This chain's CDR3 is CASSPGQPYSNQPQHF. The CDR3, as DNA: TGTGCCAGCTCACCGGGACAACCCTATAGCAATCAGCCCCAGCATTTT.

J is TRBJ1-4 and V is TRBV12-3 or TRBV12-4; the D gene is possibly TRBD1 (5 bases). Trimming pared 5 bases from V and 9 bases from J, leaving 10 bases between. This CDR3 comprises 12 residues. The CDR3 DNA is TGTGCCAGCAGTCGGGAGGGGAAAAAACTGTTTTTT. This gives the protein CASSREGKKLFF.

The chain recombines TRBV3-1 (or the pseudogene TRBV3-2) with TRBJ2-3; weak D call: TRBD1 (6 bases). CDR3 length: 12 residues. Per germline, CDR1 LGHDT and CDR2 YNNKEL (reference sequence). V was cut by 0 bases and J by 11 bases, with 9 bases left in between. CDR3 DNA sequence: TGTGCCAGCAGCCAAGATAAGGGACAGCAGTATTTT. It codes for CASSQDKGQQYF.

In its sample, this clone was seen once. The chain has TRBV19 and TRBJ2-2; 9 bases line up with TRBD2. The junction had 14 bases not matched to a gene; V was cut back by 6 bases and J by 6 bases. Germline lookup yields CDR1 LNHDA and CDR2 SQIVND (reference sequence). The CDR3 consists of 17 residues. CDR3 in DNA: TGTGCCAGTAGCCCGACCGGGACTAGCCCAATACCCGGGGAGCTGTTTTTT. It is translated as CASSPTGTSPIPGELFF. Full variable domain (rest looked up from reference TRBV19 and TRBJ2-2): DGGITQSPKYLFRKEGQNVTLSCEQNLNHDAMYWYRQDPGQGLRLIYYSQIVNDFQKGDIAEGYSVSREKKESFPLTVTSAQKNPTAFYLCASSPTGTSPIPGELFFGEGSRLTVL.

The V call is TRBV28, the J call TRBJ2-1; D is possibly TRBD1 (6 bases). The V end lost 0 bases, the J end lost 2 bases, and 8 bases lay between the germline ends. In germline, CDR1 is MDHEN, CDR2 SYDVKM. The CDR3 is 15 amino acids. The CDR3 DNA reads TGTGCCAGCAGTTTATGGACAGGTACCTACAATGAGCAGTTCTTC. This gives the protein CASSLWTGTYNEQFF. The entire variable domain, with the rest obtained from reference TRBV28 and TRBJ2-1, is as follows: DVKVTQSSRYLVKRTGEKVFLECVQDMDHENMFWYRQDPGLGLRLIYFSYDVKMKEKGDIPEGYSVSREKKERFSLILESASTNQTSMYLCASSLWTGTYNEQFFGPGTRLTVL.

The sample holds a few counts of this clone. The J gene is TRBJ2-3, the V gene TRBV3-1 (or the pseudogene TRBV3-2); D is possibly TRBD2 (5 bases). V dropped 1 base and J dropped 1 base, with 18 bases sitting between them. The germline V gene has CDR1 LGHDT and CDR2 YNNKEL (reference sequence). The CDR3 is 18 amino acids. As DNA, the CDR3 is TGTGCCAGCAGCCAAGTCTACAAGCGGACCGACGGCACAGATACGCAGTATTTT. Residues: CASSQVYKRTDGTDTQYF.

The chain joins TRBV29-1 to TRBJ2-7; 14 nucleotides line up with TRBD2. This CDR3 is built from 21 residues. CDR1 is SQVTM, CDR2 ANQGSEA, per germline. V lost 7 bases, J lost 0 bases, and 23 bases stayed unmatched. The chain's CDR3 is CSDKGAVGPGLAGVCSYEQYV. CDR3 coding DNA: TGCAGCGATAAAGGGGCCGTGGGACCGGGACTAGCGGGAGTATGCTCCTACGAGCAGTACGTC.

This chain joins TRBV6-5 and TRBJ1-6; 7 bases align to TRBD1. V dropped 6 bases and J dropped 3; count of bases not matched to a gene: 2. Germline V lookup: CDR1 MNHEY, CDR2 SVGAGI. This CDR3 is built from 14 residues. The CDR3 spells CASRRDSYNSPLHF. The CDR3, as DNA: TGTGCCAGCAGGAGGGACAGCTATAATTCACCCCTCCACTTT.

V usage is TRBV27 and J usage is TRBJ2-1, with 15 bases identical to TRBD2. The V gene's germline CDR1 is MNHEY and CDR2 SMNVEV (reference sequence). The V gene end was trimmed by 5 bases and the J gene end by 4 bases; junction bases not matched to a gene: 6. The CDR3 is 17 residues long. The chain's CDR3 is CASSRGGLAGGYNEQFF. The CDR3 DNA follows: TGTGCCAGCAGTAGGGGCGGACTAGCGGGAGGGTACAATGAGCAGTTCTTC.

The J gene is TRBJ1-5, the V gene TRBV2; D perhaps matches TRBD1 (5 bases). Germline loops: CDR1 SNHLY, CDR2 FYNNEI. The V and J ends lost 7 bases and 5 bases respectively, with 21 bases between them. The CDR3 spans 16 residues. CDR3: CASKLAGPHDDQPQHF. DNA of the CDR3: TGTGCCAGCAAGTTAGCAGGGCCCCACGACGATCAGCCCCAGCATTTT.

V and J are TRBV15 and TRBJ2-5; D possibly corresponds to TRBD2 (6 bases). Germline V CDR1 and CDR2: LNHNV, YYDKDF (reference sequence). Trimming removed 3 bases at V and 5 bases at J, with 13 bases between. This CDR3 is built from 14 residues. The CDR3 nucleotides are TGTGCCACCAGCAGCCTAGCGCAGTCGGAGACCCAGTACTTC. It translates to CATSSLAQSETQYF.

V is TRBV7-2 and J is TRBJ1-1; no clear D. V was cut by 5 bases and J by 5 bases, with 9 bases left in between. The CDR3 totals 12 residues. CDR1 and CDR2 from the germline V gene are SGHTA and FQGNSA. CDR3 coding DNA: TGTGCCAGCAGCCTCGGGGTGACTGAAGCTTTCTTT. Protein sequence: CASSLGVTEAFF.

The CDR3 nucleotides read TGTGCCAGCAGCCAAGTATCCCTAGCGGGACTTATATACAATGAGCAGTTCTTC. Protein: CASSQVSLAGLIYNEQFF. This chain connects TRBV14 to TRBJ2-1, with 9 bases identical to TRBD2. Germline V gene lookup returns CDR1 SGHDN and CDR2 FVKESK. CDR3 length: 18 residues. V was clipped by 1 base and J by 4 bases; unmatched bases: 11.

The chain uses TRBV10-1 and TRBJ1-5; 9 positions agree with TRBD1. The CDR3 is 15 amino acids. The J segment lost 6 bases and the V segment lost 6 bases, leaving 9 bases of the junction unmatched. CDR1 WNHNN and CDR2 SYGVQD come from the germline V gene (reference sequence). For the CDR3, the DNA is TGCGCCAGCAGAGCACAGGGGGCGCGTATTCAGCCCCAGCATTTT. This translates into CASRAQGARIQPQHF.

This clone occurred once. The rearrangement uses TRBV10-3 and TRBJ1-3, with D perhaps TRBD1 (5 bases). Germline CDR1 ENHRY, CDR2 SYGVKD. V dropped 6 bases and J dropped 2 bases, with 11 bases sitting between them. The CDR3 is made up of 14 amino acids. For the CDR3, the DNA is TGTGCCATCAGGCAGGGTTCTGCTGGAAACACCATATATTTT. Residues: CAIRQGSAGNTIYF.

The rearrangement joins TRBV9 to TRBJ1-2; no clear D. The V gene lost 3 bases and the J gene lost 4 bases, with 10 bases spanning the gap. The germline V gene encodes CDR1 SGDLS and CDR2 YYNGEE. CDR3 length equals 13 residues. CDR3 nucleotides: TGTGCCAGCAGCGCTAATATTGGCTATGGCTACACCTTC. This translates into CASSANIGYGYTF.

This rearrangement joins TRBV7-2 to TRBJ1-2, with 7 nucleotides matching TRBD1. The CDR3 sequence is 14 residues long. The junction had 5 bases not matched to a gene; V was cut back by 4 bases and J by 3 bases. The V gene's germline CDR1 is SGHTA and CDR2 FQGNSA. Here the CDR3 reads CASSYRQGDYGYTF. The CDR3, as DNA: TGTGCCAGCAGCTATCGACAGGGAGACTATGGCTACACCTTC.